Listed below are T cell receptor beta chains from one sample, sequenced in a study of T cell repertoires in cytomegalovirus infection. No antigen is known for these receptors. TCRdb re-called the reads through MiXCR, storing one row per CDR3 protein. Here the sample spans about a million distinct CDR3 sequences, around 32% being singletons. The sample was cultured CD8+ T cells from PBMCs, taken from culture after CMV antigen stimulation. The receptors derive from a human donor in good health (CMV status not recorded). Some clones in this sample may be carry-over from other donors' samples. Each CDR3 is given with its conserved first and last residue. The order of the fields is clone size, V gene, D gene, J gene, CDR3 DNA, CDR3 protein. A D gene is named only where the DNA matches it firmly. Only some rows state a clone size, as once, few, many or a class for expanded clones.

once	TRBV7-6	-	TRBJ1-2	TGTGCCAGCAGCCCCCCCCCCGATATCTACGGCTACACCTTC	CASSPPPDIYGYTF
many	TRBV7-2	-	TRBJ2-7	TGTGCCAGCAGCTTTGAGGGGACGTCACGCTACGAGCAGTACTTC	CASSFEGTSRYEQYF
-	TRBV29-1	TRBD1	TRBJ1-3	TGCAGCGTTGAAAGTTACACGGACAGGGATAGCTCTGGAAACACCATATATTTT	CSVESYTDRDSSGNTIYF
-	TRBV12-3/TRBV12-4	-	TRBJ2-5	TGTGCCAACAGTCCAAGTCAGTGGGACACGGCCCAGTACTTC	CANSPSQWDTAQYF
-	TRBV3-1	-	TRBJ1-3	TGTGCCAGCAGCCAAGAAGGTGGAAACACCATATATTTT	CASSQEGGNTIYF
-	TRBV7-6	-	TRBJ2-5	TGTGCCAGCAGCTTCTCTCAGGGAAAGGCGACCCAGTACTTC	CASSFSQGKATQYF
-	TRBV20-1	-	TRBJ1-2	TGCAGTGCTAGAGACGCGTCGGGGGGGGCCTATGGCTACACCTTC	CSARDASGGAYGYTF
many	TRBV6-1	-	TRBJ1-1	TGTGCCAGCAGTGAAGCGCTTACGGATTTAAACACTGAAGCTTTCTTT	CASSEALTDLNTEAFF
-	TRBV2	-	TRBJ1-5	TGTGCCAGCAGTGAACATGTACCGGGGAATCAGCCCCAGCATTTT	CASSEHVPGNQPQHF
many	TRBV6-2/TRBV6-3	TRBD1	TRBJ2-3	TGTGCCAGCAGAAGCCACGGACAGGGGGGAGATACGCAGTATTTT	CASRSHGQGGDTQYF
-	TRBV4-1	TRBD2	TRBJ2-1	TGCGCCAGCAGCCTACTAACTTGGCGGGGGGGTACCTACAATGAGCAGTTCTTC	CASSLLTWRGGTYNEQFF
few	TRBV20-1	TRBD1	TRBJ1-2	TGCAGTGCTGGACCTCAGGGGGCAGACTATGGCTACACCTTC	CSAGPQGADYGYTF
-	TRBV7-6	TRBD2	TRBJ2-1	TGTGCTAGCAGCTTACGTAGCGGGGGGGCCCCAGACGATGAGCAGTTCTTC	CASSLRSGGAPDDEQFF
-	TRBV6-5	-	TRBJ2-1	TGTGCCAGCAATCCTCAGGGGAGATCTTACAATGAGCAGTTCTTC	CASNPQGRSYNEQFF
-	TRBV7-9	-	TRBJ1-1	TGTGCCAGCAGCTGCCGACGGGGGAACACTGAAGCTTTCTTT	CASSCRRGNTEAFF
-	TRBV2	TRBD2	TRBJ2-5	TGTGCCAGCAGTCCGGGACTAGCGGGGGTTCTTAAACAAGAGACCCAGTACTTC	CASSPGLAGVLKQETQYF
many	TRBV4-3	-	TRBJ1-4	TGCGCCAGCAGCCAAGAGACCGGATTAGCAACTAATGAAAAACTGTTTTTT	CASSQETGLATNEKLFF
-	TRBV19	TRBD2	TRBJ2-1	TGTGCCAGTAGTATAGATCGGGGGGGGGTGACCAATGAGCAGTTCTTC	CASSIDRGGVTNEQFF
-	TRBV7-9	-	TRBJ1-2	TGTGCCAGCAGCCTCGTTCTGGCCCACGCCCATTCACACGATGGCTACACCTTC	CASSLVLAHAHSHDGYTF
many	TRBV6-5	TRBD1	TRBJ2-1	TGTGCCAGCAGTTACACAGGGGGGAATGAGCAGTTCTTC	CASSYTGGNEQFF
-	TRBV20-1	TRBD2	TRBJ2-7	TGCAGTGCTGGTATAGCGGGGGGGAGGTACGAGCAGTACTTC	CSAGIAGGRYEQYF
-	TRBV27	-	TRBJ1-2	TGTGCCAGCAGCCTGGGACCTCGAGGTAAAAGCGGTGGCTACACCTTC	CASSLGPRGKSGGYTF
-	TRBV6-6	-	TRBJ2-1	TGTGCCAGCAGTTACGACGATCGGAGCTACAATGAGCAGTTCTTC	CASSYDDRSYNEQFF
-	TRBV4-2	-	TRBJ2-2	TGTGCCAGCAGCCAAAAGGGTGTCTTAGCGAACACCGGGGAGCTGTTTTTT	CASSQKGVLANTGELFF
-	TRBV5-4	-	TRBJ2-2	TGTGCCAGCAGCATTACCGAAGGGGGGGCGCCCGGGGAGCTGTTTTTT	CASSITEGGAPGELFF
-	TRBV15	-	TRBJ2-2	TGTGCCACCAGCAGAGTCAGGGAGCCGAACACCGGGGAGCTGTTTTTT	CATSRVREPNTGELFF
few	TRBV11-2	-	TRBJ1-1	TGTGCCAGCAGCCCGACCCCTATCCTACAGAACACTGAAGCTTTCTTT	CASSPTPILQNTEAFF
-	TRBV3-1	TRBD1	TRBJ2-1	TGTGCCAGCAGCCAAGGAACAGGGGTATTATACAATGAGCAGTTCTTC	CASSQGTGVLYNEQFF
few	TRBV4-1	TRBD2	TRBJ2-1	TGCGCCAGCAGCCAGGCTGGCCGGGGGGGCCGTTGGAATGAGCAGTTCTTC	CASSQAGRGGRWNEQFF
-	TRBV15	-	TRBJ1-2	TGTGCCACCAGCAGAGCTGGTTTGGACGAAGCTAACTATGGCTACACCTTC	CATSRAGLDEANYGYTF
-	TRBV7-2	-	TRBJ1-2	TGTGCCAGCACTTTGGGGCTAAGTGGCTACACCTTC	CASTLGLSGYTF
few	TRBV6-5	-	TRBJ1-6	TGTGCCAGCAGCTTGCTTCAGGATCCTGGTTCACCCCTCCACTTT	CASSLLQDPGSPLHF
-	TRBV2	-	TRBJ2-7	TGTGCCAGCAGTGGGAGGAACGAGCAGTACTTC	CASSGRNEQYF
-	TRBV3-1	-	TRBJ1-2	TGTGCCAGCAGCCAAGATCCCCCCCACAGGAGGAACTATGGCTACACCTTC	CASSQDPPHRRNYGYTF